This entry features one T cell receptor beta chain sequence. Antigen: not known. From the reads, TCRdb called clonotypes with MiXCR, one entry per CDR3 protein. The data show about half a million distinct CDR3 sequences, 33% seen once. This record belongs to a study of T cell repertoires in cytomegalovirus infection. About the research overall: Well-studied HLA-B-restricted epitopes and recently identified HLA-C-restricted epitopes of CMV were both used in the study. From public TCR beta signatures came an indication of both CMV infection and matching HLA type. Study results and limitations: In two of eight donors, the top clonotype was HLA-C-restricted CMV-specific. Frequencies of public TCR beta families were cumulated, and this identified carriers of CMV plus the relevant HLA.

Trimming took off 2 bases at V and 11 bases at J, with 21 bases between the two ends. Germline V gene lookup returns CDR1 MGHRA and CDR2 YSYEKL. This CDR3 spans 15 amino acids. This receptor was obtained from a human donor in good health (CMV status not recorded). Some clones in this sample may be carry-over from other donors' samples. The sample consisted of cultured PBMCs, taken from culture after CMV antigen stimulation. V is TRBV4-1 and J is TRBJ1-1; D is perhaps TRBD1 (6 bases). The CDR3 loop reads CASSQSNRVRMNAFF. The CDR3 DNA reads TGCGCCAGCAGCCAATCCAACAGGGTCCGCATGAACGCTTTCTTT.